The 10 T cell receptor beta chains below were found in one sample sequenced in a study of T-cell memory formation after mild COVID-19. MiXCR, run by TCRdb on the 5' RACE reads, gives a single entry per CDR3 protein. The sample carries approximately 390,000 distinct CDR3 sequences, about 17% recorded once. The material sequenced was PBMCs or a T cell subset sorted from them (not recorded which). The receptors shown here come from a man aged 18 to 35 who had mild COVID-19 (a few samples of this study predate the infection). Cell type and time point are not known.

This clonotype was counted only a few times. The CDR3 nucleotides are TGTGCCAGCAGTTTAGGACAGACGAGGACCCAGTACTTC. Its protein is CASSLGQTRTQYF. J is TRBJ2-5 and V is TRBV12-3 or TRBV12-4; tentative D call: TRBD1 (5 bases). V shed 1 base and J shed 7 bases, with 10 bases lying between them. CDR3 length equals 13 residues.

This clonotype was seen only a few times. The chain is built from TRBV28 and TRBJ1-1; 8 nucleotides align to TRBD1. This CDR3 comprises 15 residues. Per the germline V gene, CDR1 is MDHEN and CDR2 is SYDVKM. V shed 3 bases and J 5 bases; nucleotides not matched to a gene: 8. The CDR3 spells CASSLDRAVRTEAFF. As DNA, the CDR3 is TGTGCCAGCAGTTTGGACAGGGCCGTGAGGACTGAAGCTTTCTTT. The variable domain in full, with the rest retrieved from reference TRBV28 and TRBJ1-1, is DVKVTQSSRYLVKRTGEKVFLECVQDMDHENMFWYRQDPGLGLRLIYFSYDVKMKEKGDIPEGYSVSREKKERFSLILESASTNQTSMYLCASSLDRAVRTEAFFGQGTRLTVV.

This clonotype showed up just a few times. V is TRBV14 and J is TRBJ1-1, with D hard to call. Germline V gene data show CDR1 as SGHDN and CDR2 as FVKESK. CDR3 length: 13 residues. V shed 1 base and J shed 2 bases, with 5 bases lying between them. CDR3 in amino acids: CASSQASNTEAFF. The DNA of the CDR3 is TGTGCCAGCAGCCAAGCGAGTAACACTGAAGCTTTCTTT.

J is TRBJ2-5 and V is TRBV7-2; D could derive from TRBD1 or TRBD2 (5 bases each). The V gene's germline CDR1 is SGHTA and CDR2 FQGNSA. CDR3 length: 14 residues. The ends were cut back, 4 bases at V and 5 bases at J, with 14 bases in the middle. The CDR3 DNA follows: TGTGCCAGCAGCTATCAGGGCGGGCTGGAGACCCAGTACTTC. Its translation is CASSYQGGLETQYF. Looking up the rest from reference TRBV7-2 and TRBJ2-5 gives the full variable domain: GAGVSQSPSNKVTEKGKDVELRCDPISGHTALYWYRQSLGQGLEFLIYFQGNSAPDKSGLPSDRFSAERTGGSVSTLTIQRTQQEDSAVYLCASSYQGGLETQYFGPGTRLLVL.

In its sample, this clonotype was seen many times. CDR3: CASSLEGDRAYEQYF. As DNA, the CDR3 is TGTGCCAGCAGTTTAGAGGGGGACAGGGCCTACGAGCAGTACTTC. This sequence joins TRBV12-3 or TRBV12-4 and TRBJ2-7; TRBD1 agrees at 9 bases. The CDR3 loop spans 15 amino acids. Germline trimming cut 1 base from V and 2 bases from J; bases unmatched to any gene: 3.

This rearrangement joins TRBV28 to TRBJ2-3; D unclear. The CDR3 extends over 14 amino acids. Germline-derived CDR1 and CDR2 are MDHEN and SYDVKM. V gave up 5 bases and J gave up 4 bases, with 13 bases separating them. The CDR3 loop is CASSLAWAPDTQYF. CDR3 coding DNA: TGTGCCAGCAGTCTCGCCTGGGCCCCAGATACGCAGTATTTT.

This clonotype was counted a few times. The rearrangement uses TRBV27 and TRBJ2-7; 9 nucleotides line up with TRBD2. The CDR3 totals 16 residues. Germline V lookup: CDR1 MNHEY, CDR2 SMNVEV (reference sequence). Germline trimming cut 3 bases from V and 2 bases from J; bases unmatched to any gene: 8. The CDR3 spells CASSFRLAGSAYEQYF. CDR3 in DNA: TGTGCCAGCAGTTTCCGCCTAGCGGGGTCGGCCTACGAGCAGTACTTC.

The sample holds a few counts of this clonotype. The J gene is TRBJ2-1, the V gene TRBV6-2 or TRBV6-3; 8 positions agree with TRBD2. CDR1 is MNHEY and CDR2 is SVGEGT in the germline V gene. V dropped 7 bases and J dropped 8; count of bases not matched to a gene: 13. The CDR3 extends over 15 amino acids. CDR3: CASIPGVAGRDEQFF. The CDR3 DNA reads TGTGCCAGCATCCCCGGGGTAGCGGGGCGGGATGAGCAGTTCTTC.

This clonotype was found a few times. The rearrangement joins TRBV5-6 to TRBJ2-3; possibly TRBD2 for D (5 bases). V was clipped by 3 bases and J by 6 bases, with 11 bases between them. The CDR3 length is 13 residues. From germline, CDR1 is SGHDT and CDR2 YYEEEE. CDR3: CASSSDWADTQYF. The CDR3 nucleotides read TGTGCCAGCAGCTCGGACTGGGCGGATACGCAGTATTTT.

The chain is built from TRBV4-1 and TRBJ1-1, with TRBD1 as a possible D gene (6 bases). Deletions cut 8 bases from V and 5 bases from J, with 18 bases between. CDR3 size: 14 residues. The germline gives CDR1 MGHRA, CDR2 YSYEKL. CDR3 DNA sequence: TGCGCCAGCCAGAACAGGGCGTTAGGAACTGAAGCTTTCTTT. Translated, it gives CASQNRALGTEAFF.